The 4 T cell receptor beta chains reported below all come from one sample, sequenced in a study of blood T cells in healthy people across ages. A second about 7 to 12 cycle PCR used barcoded and J-beta primers. TCRdb reanalysed the 5' RACE reads using MiXCR and keeps one entry per CDR3 protein. The sample contains approximately 1,700,000 distinct CDR3 sequences, about two fifths of which appear only once. Sequencing was done on a sample of blood. The receptors come from a human donor in good health.

The chain has TRBV28 and TRBJ2-5; 7 nucleotides align to TRBD1. CDR1 MDHEN and CDR2 SYDVKM come from the germline V gene. V trimming: 8 bases; J trimming: 5 bases; junction bases outside the gene matches: 14. This CDR3 has 15 amino acids. The CDR3: CASSFDREIGETQYF. Written as DNA, the CDR3 is TGTGCCAGCTCGTTTGACAGGGAAATTGGGGAGACCCAGTACTTC.

The chain recombines TRBV20-1 with TRBJ2-1, with TRBD2 identical over 7 bases. The J call could be wrong; TRBJ2-7 is a better fit for the DNA end. The germline CDR1 and CDR2 sequences are DFQATT and SNEGSKA (reference sequence). This CDR3 has 15 amino acids. In DNA, the CDR3 is TGCAGTGCGATGGGGGGGGGTTGGTTAACCCACGAGCAGTACTTC. Amino acids: CSAMGGGWLTHEQYF.

The chain combines TRBV10-3 with TRBJ2-7, with a weak D call TRBD1 (5 bases). Between the trimmed V and J ends, which lost 7 bases and 3 bases, there was a span of 13 bases. CDR3 length: 13 residues. CDR1 ENHRY and CDR2 SYGVKD come from the germline V gene. The CDR3 sequence is CAINQGGHYEQYF. The DNA for the CDR3 is TGTGCCATCAACCAGGGCGGCCACTACGAGCAGTACTTC.

The rearrangement links TRBV6-6 to TRBJ2-5; 9 positions agree with TRBD2. CDR3 length: 15 amino acids. Germline lookup yields CDR1 MNHNY and CDR2 SVGAGI (reference sequence). J lost 5 bases, V lost 5 bases, and 9 bases had no gene match. The CDR3 loop reads CASSLQAGGGETQYF. In nucleotides, the CDR3 is TGTGCCAGCAGTCTTCAAGCGGGGGGCGGTGAGACCCAGTACTTC.